Included here is one T cell receptor beta chain sequence, with context. Its target is unknown. This specimen belongs to a study of T-cell memory formation after mild COVID-19. Regarding the study as a whole: There were some responding clones in pre-infection memory, which suggested that cross-reactive memory had joined.

Constant-segment primers and 5'RACE yielded cDNA libraries for TCR alpha and TCR beta, each carrying sample barcodes and UMIs. TCRdb redid the calling of the 5' RACE reads with MiXCR, one entry per CDR3 protein. The sample yields 400,000 to 500,000 distinct CDR3 sequences, 20% seen once. V lost 5 bases and J lost 10; bases outside the gene matches: 9. Germline V gives CDR1 SGHTA, CDR2 FQGTGA. This CDR3 comprises 15 residues. The chain carries TRBV7-3 and TRBJ2-5; 14 bases agree with TRBD2. Material for sequencing was PBMCs or a T cell subset sorted from them (not recorded which). This clonotype was obtained from an adult woman who had mild COVID-19 (a few samples of this study predate the infection). Cell type and time point are not known. Here the CDR3 DNA reads TGTGCCAGCAGCCAGACGGGACTAGCGGGAGAGGACCAGTACTTC. This encodes CASSQTGLAGEDQYF.